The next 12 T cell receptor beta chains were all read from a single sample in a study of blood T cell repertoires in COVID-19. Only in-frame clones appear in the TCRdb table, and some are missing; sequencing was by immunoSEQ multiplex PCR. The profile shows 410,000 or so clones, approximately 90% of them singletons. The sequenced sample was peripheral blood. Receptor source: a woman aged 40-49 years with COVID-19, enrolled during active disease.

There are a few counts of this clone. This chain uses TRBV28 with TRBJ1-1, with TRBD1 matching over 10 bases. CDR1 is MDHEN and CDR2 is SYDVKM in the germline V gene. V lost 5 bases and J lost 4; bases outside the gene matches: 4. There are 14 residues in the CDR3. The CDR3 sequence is CASSGTGASTEAFF. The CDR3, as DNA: TGTGCCAGCAGTGGGACAGGGGCGAGCACTGAAGCTTTCTTT.

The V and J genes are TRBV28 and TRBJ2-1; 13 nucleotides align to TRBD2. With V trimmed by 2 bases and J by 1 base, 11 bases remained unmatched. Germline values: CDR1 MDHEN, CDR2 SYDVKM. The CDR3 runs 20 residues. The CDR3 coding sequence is TGTGCCAGCAGTTTAGGGACTAGCGGGGAAGGGTCTGTGTCCTACAATGAGCAGTTCTTC. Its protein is CASSLGTSGEGSVSYNEQFF. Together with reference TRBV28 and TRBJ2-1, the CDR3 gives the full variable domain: DVKVTQSSRYLVKRTGEKVFLECVQDMDHENMFWYRQDPGLGLRLIYFSYDVKMKEKGDIPEGYSVSREKKERFSLILESASTNQTSMYLCASSLGTSGEGSVSYNEQFFGPGTRLTVL.

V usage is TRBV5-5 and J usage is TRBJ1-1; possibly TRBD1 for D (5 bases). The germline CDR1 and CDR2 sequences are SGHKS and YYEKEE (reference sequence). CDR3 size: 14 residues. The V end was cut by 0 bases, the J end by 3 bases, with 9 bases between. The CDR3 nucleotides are TGTGCCAGCAGCTTGGCAGGAGGGGACACTGAAGCTTTCTTT. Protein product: CASSLAGGDTEAFF.

In DNA form, the CDR3 reads TGTGCCAGCAGTTGGACAGGTGACAATCAGCCCCAGCATTTT. Translation gives CASSWTGDNQPQHF. This chain connects TRBV6-2 or TRBV6-3 to TRBJ1-5; 7 bases fit TRBD1. Unmatched junction bases numbered 3, after V lost 4 bases and J lost 3 bases. This CDR3 is built from 14 residues. Germline CDR1 reads MNHEY; CDR2 reads SVGEGT.

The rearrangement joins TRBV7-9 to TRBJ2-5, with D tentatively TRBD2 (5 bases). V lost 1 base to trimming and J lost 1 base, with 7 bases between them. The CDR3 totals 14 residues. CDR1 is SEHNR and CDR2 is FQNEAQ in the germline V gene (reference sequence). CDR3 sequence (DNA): TGTGCCAGCAGCTTAGTTGGACTCCAAGAGACCCAGTACTTC. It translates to CASSLVGLQETQYF.

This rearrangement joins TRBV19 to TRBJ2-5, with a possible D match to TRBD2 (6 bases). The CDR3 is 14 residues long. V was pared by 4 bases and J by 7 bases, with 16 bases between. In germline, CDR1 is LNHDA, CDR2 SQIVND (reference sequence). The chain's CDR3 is CASSNSPGLGTQYF. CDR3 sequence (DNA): TGTGCCAGTAGTAACAGCCCGGGACTGGGGACCCAGTACTTC.

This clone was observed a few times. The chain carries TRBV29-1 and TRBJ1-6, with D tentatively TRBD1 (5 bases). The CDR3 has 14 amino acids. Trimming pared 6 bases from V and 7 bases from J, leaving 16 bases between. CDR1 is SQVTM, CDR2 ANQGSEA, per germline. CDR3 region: CSVLQEGGNSPLHF. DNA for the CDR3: TGCAGCGTGCTACAGGAAGGTGGAAATTCACCCCTCCACTTT.

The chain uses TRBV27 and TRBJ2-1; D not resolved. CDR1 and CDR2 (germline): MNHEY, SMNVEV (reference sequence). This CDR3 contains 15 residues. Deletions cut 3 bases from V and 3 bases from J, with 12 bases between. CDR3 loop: CASSFLSPLYNEQFF. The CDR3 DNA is TGTGCCAGCAGTTTCCTATCCCCCCTCTACAATGAGCAGTTCTTC.

CDR3 residues: CASTPWAERGTDTQYF. The CDR3 DNA sequence: TGTGCCAGCACCCCCTGGGCGGAGCGGGGCACAGATACGCAGTATTTT. The chain links TRBV9 to TRBJ2-3; D possibly corresponds to TRBD2 (6 bases). Trimming removed 6 bases at V and 1 base at J, with 18 bases between. The CDR3 totals 16 residues. Germline V lookup: CDR1 SGDLS, CDR2 YYNGEE.

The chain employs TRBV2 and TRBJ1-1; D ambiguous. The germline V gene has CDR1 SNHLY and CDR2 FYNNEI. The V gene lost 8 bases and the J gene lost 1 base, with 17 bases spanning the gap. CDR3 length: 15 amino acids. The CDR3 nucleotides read TGTGCCAGCGCCTTTCGGGCGGGAAGGAACACTGAAGCTTTCTTT. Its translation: CASAFRAGRNTEAFF.

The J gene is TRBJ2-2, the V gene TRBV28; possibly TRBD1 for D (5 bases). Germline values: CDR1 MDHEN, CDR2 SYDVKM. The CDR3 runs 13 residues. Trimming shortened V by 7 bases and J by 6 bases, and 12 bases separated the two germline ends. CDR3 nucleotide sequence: TGTGCCAGCACCCCCCCAGGGTCCGGGGAGCTGTTTTTT. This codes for CASTPPGSGELFF.

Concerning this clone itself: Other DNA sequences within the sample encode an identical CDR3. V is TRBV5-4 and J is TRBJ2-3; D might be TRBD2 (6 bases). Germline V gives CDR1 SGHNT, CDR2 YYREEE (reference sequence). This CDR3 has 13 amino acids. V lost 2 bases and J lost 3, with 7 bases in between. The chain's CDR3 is CASSLGGTDTQYF. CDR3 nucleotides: TGTGCCAGCAGCTTAGGAGGGACAGATACGCAGTATTTT. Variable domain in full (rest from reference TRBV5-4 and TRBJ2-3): ETGVTQSPTHLIKTRGQQVTLRCSSQSGHNTVSWYQQALGQGPQFIFQYYREEENGRGNFPPRFSGLQFPNYSSELNVNALELDDSALYLCASSLGGTDTQYFGPGTRLTVL.